Below, 17 T cell receptor beta chains from the same sample are listed, as sequenced in a study of identical twins (TCRdb year 2016). Library method: 5' RACE. The data were produced on an Illumina HiSeq 2000. Starting from the raw public reads, TCRdb applied fastp trimming at Q25, assembled clones with MiXCR and retained in-frame beta chains. All rows with the same CDR3 protein become a single entry with the most common DNA and genes. The sample table lists about 1.7 million distinct CDR3 sequences, around a third of them with a count of one. The ten largest clones add up to around 0.3% of the sample. The sequenced sample consisted of cord blood. Receptors were obtained from a newborn girl in good health.

The V and J genes are TRBV6-5 and TRBJ1-5; a possible D gene is TRBD1 (6 bases). CDR1 and CDR2 (germline): MNHEY, SVGAGI. This CDR3 is built from 14 residues. Trimming left V 2 bases short and J 3 bases short, with 8 bases between. The CDR3 region has the DNA TGTGCCAGCAGTTACGACAGGCACAATCAGCCCCAGCATTTT. As protein: CASSYDRHNQPQHF.

This chain uses TRBV12-3 or TRBV12-4 with TRBJ2-3; D is possibly TRBD2 (5 bases). V lost 3 bases and J lost 3, with 13 bases in between. The CDR3 runs to 15 residues. Here the CDR3 DNA reads TGTGCCAGCAGTTTCAGGCGGGCCGGGACAGATACGCAGTATTTT. Its translation is CASSFRRAGTDTQYF.

This clonotype was recorded a few times. The J gene is TRBJ2-7, the V gene TRBV13, with D maybe TRBD1 (6 bases). The CDR3 loop spans 15 amino acids. The ends were cut back, 2 bases at V and 5 bases at J, with 16 bases in the middle. Germline V gives CDR1 PRHDT, CDR2 FYEKMQ (reference sequence). The CDR3 nucleotides are TGTGCCAGCAGCTTAAGGGGGAGTTGGTTGAACGAGCAGTACTTC. Translated: CASSLRGSWLNEQYF.

This clonotype occurred a few times. The chain recombines TRBV10-3 with TRBJ1-5; no clear D. CDR3 length equals 15 residues. The V gene lost 0 bases and the J gene lost 2 bases, with 8 bases spanning the gap. The germline gives CDR1 ENHRY, CDR2 SYGVKD. The CDR3 coding sequence is TGTGCCATCAGTGAGTCGAGAGAAGGCAATCAGCCCCAGCATTTT. This translates into CAISESREGNQPQHF.

This clonotype was found a few times. The rearrangement uses TRBV28 and TRBJ1-2; D not certain. CDR1 is MDHEN and CDR2 is SYDVKM in the germline V gene. V lost 5 bases, J lost 8 bases, and 6 bases lay in between. This CDR3 spans 10 amino acids. CDR3 bases: TGTGCCAGCAGTAGTCAAGGCTACACCTTC. Its translation: CASSSQGYTF.

This clonotype has just a few counts. This rearrangement joins TRBV4-2 to TRBJ1-5; D not certain. Germline V gives CDR1 LGHNA, CDR2 YNFKEQ. The CDR3 extends over 15 amino acids. The V end was cut by 0 bases, the J end by 0 bases, with 6 bases between. CDR3 protein: CASSQDTASNQPQHF. The CDR3 DNA reads TGTGCCAGCAGCCAAGATACGGCTAGCAATCAGCCCCAGCATTTT.

The genes are TRBV5-1 and TRBJ2-1; 9 nucleotides line up with TRBD2. V was pared by 5 bases and J by 7 bases, with 10 bases of the junction left unmatched. Germline V gives CDR1 SGHRS, CDR2 YFSETQ. CDR3 length equals 15 residues. DNA for the CDR3: TGCGCCAGCAGTACCATAGCGGGAGATAGTAATGAGCAGTTCTTC. Translated, it gives CASSTIAGDSNEQFF.

This chain joins TRBV20-1 and TRBJ2-1, with 8 positions matching TRBD2. The CDR3 contains 15 residues. The germline gives CDR1 DFQATT, CDR2 SNEGSKA (reference sequence). V trimming: 4 bases; J trimming: 3 bases; junction bases outside the gene matches: 8. CDR3 DNA: TGCAGTGCTAACAATCGGGGGGGGTTCTACAATGAGCAGTTCTTC. As protein: CSANNRGGFYNEQFF.

The chain employs TRBV2 and TRBJ1-4; D is ambiguous. The V gene lost 7 bases and the J gene lost 0 bases, with 9 bases spanning the gap. CDR3 length: 14 residues. Germline assignment: CDR1 SNHLY and CDR2 FYNNEI. The DNA of the CDR3 is TGTGCCAGCAACCGGCGATCAACTAATGAAAAACTGTTTTTT. Translation gives CASNRRSTNEKLFF.

This clonotype showed up just a few times. The gene calls are TRBV5-6 and TRBJ2-1, with D maybe TRBD2 (6 bases). Trimming removed 0 bases at V and 3 bases at J, with 10 bases between. CDR3 length: 15 amino acids. CDR1 and CDR2 (germline): SGHDT, YYEEEE. CDR3 amino acids: CASSLDGGDYNEQFF. CDR3 in DNA: TGTGCCAGCAGCTTGGACGGGGGAGACTACAATGAGCAGTTCTTC.

About this clonotype itself: Germline is not matched at one junction end, which may reflect a read error. The rearrangement joins TRBV27 to TRBJ2-7; the D is unclear. This CDR3 has 12 residues. Germline V lookup: CDR1 MNHEY, CDR2 SMNVEV (reference sequence). The CDR3 DNA follows: TGTGCCAGCAGCCTCCCCGGGTTGGAGCACTACTTC. It specifies CASSLPGLEHYF.

The chain links TRBV3-1 to TRBJ1-6; D gene ambiguous. The CDR3 extends over 16 amino acids. Germline CDR1 is LGHDT and CDR2 is YNNKEL (reference sequence). V lost 4 bases and J lost 0, with 10 bases in between. CDR3 bases: TGTGCCAGCAGCCGCCCAGTGACCTCCTATAATTCACCCCTCCACTTT. This translates into CASSRPVTSYNSPLHF. The whole variable domain, filled in from reference TRBV3-1 and TRBJ1-6, reads DTAVSQTPKYLVTQMGNDKSIKCEQNLGHDTMYWYKQDSKKFLKIMFSYNNKELIINETVPNRFSPKSPDKAHLNLHINSLELGDSAVYFCASSRPVTSYNSPLHFGNGTRLTVT.

The chain links TRBV4-1 to TRBJ2-1; 10 nucleotides match TRBD2. The J segment lost 0 bases and the V segment lost 2 bases, leaving 7 bases of the junction unmatched. Germline V gives CDR1 MGHRA, CDR2 YSYEKL. The CDR3 is 18 amino acids. This chain's CDR3 is CASSQFSGGTSSYNEQFF. For the CDR3, the DNA is TGCGCCAGCAGCCAATTTAGCGGGGGGACGAGCTCCTACAATGAGCAGTTCTTC.

Only a few counts were recorded for this clonotype. The CDR3 DNA reads TGCGCCAGTAAATCTGTGAGGGACAACTACGAGCAGTACTTC. Amino acid sequence: CASKSVRDNYEQYF. The chain uses TRBV5-1 and TRBJ2-7; tentative D call: TRBD1 (6 bases). The V gene lost 8 bases and the J gene lost 3 bases, with 18 bases spanning the gap. Germline CDR1 reads SGHRS; CDR2 reads YFSETQ. This CDR3 region has 14 residues. Full variable domain (remainder filled in from reference TRBV5-1 and TRBJ2-7): KAGVTQTPRYLIKTRGQQVTLSCSPISGHRSVSWYQQTPGQGLQFLFEYFSETQRNKGNFPGRFSGRQFSNSRSEMNVSTLELGDSALYLCASKSVRDNYEQYFGPGTRLTVT.

The genes are TRBV29-1 and TRBJ1-2; tentative D call: TRBD1 (5 bases). CDR3 length equals 13 residues. CDR1 is SQVTM and CDR2 is ANQGSEA in the germline V gene. V gave up 4 bases and J gave up 4 bases, with 13 bases separating them. This CDR3 is CSVVPGALYGYTF. DNA of the CDR3: TGCAGCGTTGTTCCCGGGGCCCTCTATGGCTACACCTTC.

This chain joins TRBV5-1 and TRBJ1-4; no firm D call. V gave up 0 bases and J gave up 2 bases, with 8 bases separating them. Germline values: CDR1 SGHRS, CDR2 YFSETQ. There are 15 residues in the CDR3. CDR3 loop: CASSLAGKTNEKLFF. In DNA form, the CDR3 reads TGCGCCAGCAGCTTGGCTGGGAAGACTAATGAAAAACTGTTTTTT.

This chain connects TRBV6-4 to TRBJ2-7, with a tentative D call TRBD2 (7 bases). The CDR3 runs 15 residues. Trimming shortened V by 2 bases and J by 4 bases, and 15 bases separated the two germline ends. Germline CDR1 is MRHNA and CDR2 is SNTAGT. The CDR3 here is CASSDTGGTRYEQYF. CDR3 nucleotide sequence: TGTGCCAGCAGTGACACGGGGGGCACCCGGTACGAGCAGTACTTC.